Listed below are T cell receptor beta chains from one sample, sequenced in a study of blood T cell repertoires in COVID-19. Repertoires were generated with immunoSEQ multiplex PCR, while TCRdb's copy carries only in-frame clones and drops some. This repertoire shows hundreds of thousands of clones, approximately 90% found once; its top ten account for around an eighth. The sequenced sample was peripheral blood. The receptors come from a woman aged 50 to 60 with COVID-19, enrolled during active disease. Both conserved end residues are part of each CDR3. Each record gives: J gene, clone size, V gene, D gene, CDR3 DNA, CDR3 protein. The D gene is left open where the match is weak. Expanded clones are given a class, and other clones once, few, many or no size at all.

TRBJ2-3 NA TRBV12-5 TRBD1 TGTGCTAGTGGTCCCGGGACAGGGGGGTACACAGATACGCAGTATTTT CASGPGTGGYTDTQYF
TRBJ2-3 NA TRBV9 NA TGTGCCAGCAGCGTGGACTTGGGAGATACGCAGTATTTT CASSVDLGDTQYF
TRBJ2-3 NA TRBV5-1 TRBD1 TGCGCCAGCAGCAGCGACAGGGTCACAGATACGCAGTATTTT CASSSDRVTDTQYF
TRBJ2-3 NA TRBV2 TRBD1 TGTGCCAGCGGGCTCGACAGGGATCTGAGCGTGGATACGCAGTATTTT CASGLDRDLSVDTQYF
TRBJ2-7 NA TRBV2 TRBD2 TGTGCCAGGACTAGCGGGGGGTCCTACGAGCAGTACTTC CARTSGGSYEQYF
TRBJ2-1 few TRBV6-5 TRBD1 TGTGCCAGCAGTTTATCAGGGGGATCCTACAATGAGCAGTTCTTC CASSLSGGSYNEQFF
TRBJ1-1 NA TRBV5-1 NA TGCGCCAGCAGCTTGGGCGGGGGCCCCACTGAAGCTTTCTTT CASSLGGGPTEAFF
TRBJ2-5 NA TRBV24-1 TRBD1 TGTGCCACCAGTGAGTGGGACAGCAGAGGGGAGACCCAGTACTTC CATSEWDSRGETQYF
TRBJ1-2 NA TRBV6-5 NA TGTGCCAGCAGTTATGCGGGCCCCGACTATGGCTACACCTTC CASSYAGPDYGYTF
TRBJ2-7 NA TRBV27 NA TGTGCCAGCAGAAGGGGGGGTTTTAGCTACGAGCAGTACTTC CASRRGGFSYEQYF
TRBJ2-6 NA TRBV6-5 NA TGTGCCAGCAGTTACTCGACGGGGACTGGGGCCAACGTCCTGACTTTC CASSYSTGTGANVLTF
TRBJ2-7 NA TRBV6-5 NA TGTGCCAGCAGACGTCCCGGGAGCTCCTACGAGCAGTACTTC CASRRPGSSYEQYF
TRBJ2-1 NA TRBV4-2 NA TGTGCCAGCAGCCGGAGGGGCCGGGAGCAGTTCTTC CASSRRGREQFF
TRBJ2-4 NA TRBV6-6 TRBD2 TGTGCCAGCAGTCCCCAGCGGGGGCGGGGGGGACTAAGGAACATTCAGTACTTC CASSPQRGRGGLRNIQYF
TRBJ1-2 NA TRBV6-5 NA TGTGCCAGCAGCAGGACACCCAGAGGCGACTATGGCTACACCTTC CASSRTPRGDYGYTF
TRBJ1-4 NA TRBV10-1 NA TGCGCCAGCAGTTTACCAGTTCGTGAAAAACTGTTTTTT CASSLPVREKLFF
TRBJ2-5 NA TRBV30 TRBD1 TGTGCCTGGCAGGGGGAGGAGACCCAGTACTTC CAWQGEETQYF
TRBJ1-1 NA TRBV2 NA TGTGCCAGCAGGCAAGGTGCCGGGGGAGCTTTCTTT CASRQGAGGAFF
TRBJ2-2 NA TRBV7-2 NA TGTGCCAGCAGCTTAAAGCGAACCGGGGAGCTGTTTTTT CASSLKRTGELFF
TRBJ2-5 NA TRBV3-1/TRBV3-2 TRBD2 TGTGCCAGCAGCCAAAGGCTACTAGCGGGTATTGTGGGGACCCAGTACTTC CASSQRLLAGIVGTQYF
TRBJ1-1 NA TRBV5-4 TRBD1 TGTGCCAGCAGCTTGGACAGGGGGCGAGACACTGAAGCTTTCTTT CASSLDRGRDTEAFF
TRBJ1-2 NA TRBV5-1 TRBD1 TGCGCCAGCAGCTTCGGGACAGATAATGGCTACACCTTC CASSFGTDNGYTF
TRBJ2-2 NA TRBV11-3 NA TGTGCCAGCAGCTTAGATTTTAGCGGAGACACCGGGGAGCTGTTTTTT CASSLDFSGDTGELFF
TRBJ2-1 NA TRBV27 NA TGTGCCAGCAGTTTAGCGGGGCTGATGCATGAGCAGTTCTTC CASSLAGLMHEQFF
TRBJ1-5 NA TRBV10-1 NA TGCGCCAGCAGGCCCGTGGGGCACGTACTACATAGCAATCAGCCCCAGCATTTT CASRPVGHVLHSNQPQHF
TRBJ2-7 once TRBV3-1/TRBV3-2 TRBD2 TGTGCCAGCAGCCCCGGCGGACGGGGGGGCTCCCACGAGCAGTACTTC CASSPGGRGGSHEQYF